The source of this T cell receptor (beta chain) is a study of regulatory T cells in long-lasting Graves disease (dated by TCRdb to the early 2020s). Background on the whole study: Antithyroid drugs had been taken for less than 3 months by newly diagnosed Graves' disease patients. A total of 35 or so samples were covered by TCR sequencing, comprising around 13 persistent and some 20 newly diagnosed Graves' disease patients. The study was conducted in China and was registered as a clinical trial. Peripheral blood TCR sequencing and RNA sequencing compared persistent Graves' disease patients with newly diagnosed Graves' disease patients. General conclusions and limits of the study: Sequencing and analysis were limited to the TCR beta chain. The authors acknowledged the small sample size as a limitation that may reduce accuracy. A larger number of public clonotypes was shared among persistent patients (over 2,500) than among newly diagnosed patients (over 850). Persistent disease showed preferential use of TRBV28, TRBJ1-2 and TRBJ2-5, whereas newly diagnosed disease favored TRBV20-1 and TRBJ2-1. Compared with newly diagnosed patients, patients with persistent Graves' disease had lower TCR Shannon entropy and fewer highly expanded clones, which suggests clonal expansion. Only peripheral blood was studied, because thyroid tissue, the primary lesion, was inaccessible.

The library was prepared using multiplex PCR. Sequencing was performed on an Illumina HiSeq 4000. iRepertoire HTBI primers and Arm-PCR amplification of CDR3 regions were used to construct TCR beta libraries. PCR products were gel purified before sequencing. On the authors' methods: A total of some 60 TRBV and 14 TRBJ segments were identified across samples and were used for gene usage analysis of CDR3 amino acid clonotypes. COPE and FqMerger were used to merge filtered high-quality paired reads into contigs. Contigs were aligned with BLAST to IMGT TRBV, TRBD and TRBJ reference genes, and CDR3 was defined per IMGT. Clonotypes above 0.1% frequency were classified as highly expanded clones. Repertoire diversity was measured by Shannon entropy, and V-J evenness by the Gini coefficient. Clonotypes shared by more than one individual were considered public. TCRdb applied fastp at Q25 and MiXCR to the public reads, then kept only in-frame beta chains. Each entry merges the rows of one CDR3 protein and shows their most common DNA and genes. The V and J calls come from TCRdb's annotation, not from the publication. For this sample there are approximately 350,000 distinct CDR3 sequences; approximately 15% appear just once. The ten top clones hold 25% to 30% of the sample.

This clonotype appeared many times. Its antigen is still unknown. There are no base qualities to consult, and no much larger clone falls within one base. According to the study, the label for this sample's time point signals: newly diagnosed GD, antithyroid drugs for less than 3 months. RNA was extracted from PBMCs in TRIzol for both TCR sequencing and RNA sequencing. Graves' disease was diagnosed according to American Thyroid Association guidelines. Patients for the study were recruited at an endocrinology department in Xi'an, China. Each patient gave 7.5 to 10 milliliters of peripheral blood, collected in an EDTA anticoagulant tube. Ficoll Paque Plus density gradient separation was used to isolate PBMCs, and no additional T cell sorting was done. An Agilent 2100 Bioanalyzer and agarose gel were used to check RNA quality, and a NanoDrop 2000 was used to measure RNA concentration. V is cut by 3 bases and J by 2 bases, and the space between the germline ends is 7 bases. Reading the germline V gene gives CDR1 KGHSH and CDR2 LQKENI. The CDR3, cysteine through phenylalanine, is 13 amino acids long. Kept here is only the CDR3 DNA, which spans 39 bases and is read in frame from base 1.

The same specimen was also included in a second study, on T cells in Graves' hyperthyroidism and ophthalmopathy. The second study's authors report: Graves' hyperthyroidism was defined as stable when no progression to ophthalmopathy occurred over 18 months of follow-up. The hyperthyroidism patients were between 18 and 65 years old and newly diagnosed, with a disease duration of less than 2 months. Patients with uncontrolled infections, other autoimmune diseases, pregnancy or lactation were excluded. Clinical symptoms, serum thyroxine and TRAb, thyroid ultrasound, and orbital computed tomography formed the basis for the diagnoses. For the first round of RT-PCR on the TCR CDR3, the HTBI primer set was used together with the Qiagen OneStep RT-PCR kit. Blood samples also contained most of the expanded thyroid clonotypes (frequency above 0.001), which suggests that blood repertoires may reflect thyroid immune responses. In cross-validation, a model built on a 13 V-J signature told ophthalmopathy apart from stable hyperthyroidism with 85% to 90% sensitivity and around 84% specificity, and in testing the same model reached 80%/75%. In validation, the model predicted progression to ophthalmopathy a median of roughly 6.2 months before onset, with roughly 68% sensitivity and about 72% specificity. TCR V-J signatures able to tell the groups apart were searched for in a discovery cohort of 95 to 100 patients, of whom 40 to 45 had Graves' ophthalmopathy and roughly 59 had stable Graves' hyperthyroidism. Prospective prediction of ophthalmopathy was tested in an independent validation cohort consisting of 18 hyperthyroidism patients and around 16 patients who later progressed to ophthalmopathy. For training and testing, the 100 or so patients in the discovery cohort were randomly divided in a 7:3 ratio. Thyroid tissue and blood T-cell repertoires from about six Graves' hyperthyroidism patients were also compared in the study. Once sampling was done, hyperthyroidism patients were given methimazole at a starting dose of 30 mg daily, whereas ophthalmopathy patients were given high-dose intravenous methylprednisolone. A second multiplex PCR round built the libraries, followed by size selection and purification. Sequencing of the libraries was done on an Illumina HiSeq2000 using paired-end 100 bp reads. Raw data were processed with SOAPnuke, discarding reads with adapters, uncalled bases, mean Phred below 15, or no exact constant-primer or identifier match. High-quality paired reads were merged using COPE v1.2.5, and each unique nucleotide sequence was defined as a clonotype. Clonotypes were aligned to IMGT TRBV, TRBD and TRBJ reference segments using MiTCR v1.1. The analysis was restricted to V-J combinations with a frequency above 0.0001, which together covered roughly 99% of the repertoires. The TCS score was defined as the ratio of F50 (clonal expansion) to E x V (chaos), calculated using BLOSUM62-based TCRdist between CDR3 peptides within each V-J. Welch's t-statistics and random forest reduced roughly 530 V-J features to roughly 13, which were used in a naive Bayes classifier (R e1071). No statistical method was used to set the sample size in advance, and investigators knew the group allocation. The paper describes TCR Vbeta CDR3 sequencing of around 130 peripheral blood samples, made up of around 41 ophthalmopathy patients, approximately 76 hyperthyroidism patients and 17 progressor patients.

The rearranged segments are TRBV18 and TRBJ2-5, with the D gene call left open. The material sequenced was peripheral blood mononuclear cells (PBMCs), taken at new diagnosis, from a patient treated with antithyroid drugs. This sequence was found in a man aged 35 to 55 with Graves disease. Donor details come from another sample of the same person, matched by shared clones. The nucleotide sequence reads TGTGCCAGCTCACCCCGCCTGCAAGAGACCCAGTACTTC. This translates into CASSPRLQETQYF.